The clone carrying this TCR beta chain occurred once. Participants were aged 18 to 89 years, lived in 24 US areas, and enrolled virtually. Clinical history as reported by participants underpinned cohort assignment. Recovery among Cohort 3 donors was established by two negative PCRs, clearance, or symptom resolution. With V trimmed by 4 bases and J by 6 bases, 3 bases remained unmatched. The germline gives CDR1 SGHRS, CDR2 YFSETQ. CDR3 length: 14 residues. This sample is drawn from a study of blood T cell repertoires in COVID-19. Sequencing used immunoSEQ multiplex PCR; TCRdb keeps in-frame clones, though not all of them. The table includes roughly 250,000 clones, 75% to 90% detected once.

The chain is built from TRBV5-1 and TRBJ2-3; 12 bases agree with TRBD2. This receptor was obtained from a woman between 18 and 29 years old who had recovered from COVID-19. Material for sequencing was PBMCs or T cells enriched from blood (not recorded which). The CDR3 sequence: CASSRLAGEDTQYF. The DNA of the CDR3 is TGCGCCAGCAGCCGACTAGCGGGGGAGGATACGCAGTATTTT.